This passage covers 25 T cell receptor beta chains from one sample sequenced in a study of neurological immune-mediated disorders. MiXCR, applied by TCRdb to the 5' RACE reads, yields one record per CDR3 protein. The sample holds some 60,000 distinct CDR3 sequences, 3.5% to 4.5% seen once. The sample comprised PBMCs. These receptors were collected from a woman between 50 and 59 years old with multiple sclerosis.

This clonotype was detected ten times or more. The chain has TRBV24-1 and TRBJ2-1, with no clear D. Germline CDR1 reads KGHDR; CDR2 reads SFDVKD. CDR3 length equals 13 residues. V shed 3 bases and J shed 6 bases, with 8 bases lying between them. CDR3 DNA: TGTGCCACCAGTGATGCACGGATCAATGAGCAGTTCTTC. Its translation is CATSDARINEQFF.

This clonotype was counted at least ten times. The CDR3 sequence: CASSLHRDGTEAFF. The CDR3 DNA reads as TGTGCCAGCAGCTTACACAGGGATGGCACTGAAGCTTTCTTT. The rearrangement uses TRBV7-3 and TRBJ1-1, with D perhaps TRBD1 (6 bases). The V end lost 2 bases, the J end lost 4 bases, and 11 bases lay between the germline ends. The CDR3 is 14 residues long. The germline V gene has CDR1 SGHTA and CDR2 FQGTGA.

This clonotype showed up just a few times. The chain carries TRBV20-1 and TRBJ1-1; D may be TRBD1 (5 bases). CDR1 and CDR2 (germline): DFQATT, SNEGSKA (reference sequence). The CDR3 extends over 15 amino acids. With 6 bases removed from V and 5 bases from J, the gap between germline ends came to 22 bases. The DNA for the CDR3 is TGCAGTGCGTTCGAGCGGGGCGCCGGGGGGACTGAAGCTTTCTTT. Its translation is CSAFERGAGGTEAFF.

This clonotype was detected ten times or more. The chain couples TRBV5-1 to TRBJ2-5, with a tentative D call TRBD1 (6 bases). Germline CDR1 reads SGHRS; CDR2 reads YFSETQ. This CDR3 spans 14 amino acids. V lost 3 bases to trimming and J lost 5 bases, with 14 bases between them. As DNA, the CDR3 is TGCGCCAGCAGCTATTCAGGGGTTCGGGAGACCCAGTACTTC. Amino acid sequence: CASSYSGVRETQYF.

Concerning this clonotype: A read error may explain this, as a much larger clone is one base away. The gene calls are TRBV9 and TRBJ2-3; D remains unclear. The CDR3 loop spans 16 amino acids. V lost 4 bases and J lost 6, with 21 bases in between. Germline V lookup: CDR1 SGDLS, CDR2 YYNGEE. The CDR3 DNA reads TGTGCCAGCAGCCCGAGGTGGGGAAAATATATGGATACGCAGTATTTT. It specifies CASSPRWGKYMDTQYF.

This clonotype was seen many times. The chain carries TRBV30 and TRBJ1-2; D not certain. The CDR3 contains 10 residues. Looked up from germline, CDR1 is GTSNPN and CDR2 is SVGIG (reference sequence). V lost 8 bases to trimming and J lost 4 bases, with 8 bases between them. The CDR3 bases are TGTGCCCTTGACGTCTATGGCTACACCTTC. Residues: CALDVYGYTF.

In its sample, this clonotype was seen many times. This chain connects TRBV27 to TRBJ1-1, with unresolved D. The V gene's germline CDR1 is MNHEY and CDR2 SMNVEV (reference sequence). This CDR3 is built from 14 residues. Trimming removed 2 bases from V and 3 bases from J, with 10 bases in between. The DNA for the CDR3 is TGTGCCAGCAGTTTAACATTGAGATACACTGAAGCTTTCTTT. Its protein product is CASSLTLRYTEAFF.

The table lists this clonotype with many counts. The rearrangement joins TRBV12-3 or TRBV12-4 to TRBJ1-5, with 8 bases matching TRBD1. V was pared by 3 bases and J by 2 bases, with 3 bases of the junction left unmatched. The CDR3 spans 15 residues. CDR3 loop: CASSLGTGRNQPQHF. CDR3 sequence (DNA): TGTGCCAGCAGTTTGGGGACAGGACGCAATCAGCCCCAGCATTTT.

The genes are TRBV12-3 or TRBV12-4 and TRBJ2-7; 7 bases agree with TRBD2. The CDR3 has 14 residues. V lost 2 bases to trimming and J lost 3 bases; unmatched junction nucleotides: 4. This chain's CDR3 is CASSLSLAVYEQYF. The CDR3 DNA reads TGTGCCAGCAGTTTAAGTCTAGCGGTCTACGAGCAGTACTTC.

This clonotype was counted at least ten times. V gene TRBV6-2 or TRBV6-3 combines with J gene TRBJ2-5, with D unresolved. V shed 2 bases and J shed 1 base, with 8 bases lying between them. This CDR3 spans 14 amino acids. CDR1 and CDR2 (germline): MNHEY, SVGEGT. The CDR3 loop is CASSYRDPQETQYF. CDR3 in DNA: TGTGCCAGCAGTTACCGAGACCCCCAAGAGACCCAGTACTTC.

This clonotype was observed a handful of times. The V and J genes are TRBV24-1 and TRBJ2-5; D perhaps matches TRBD2 (6 bases). The CDR3 runs to 16 residues. Trimming shortened V by 0 bases and J by 9 bases, and 19 bases separated the two germline ends. Germline V gene lookup returns CDR1 KGHDR and CDR2 SFDVKD. For the CDR3, the DNA is TGTGCCACCAGTGATTTGGGCGCGGGGCCGGATGGGGCCCAGTACTTC. Translating it yields CATSDLGAGPDGAQYF.

This clonotype was observed at least ten times. The CDR3 loop reads CATSDPGQKGYTF. CDR3 in DNA: TGTGCCACCAGTGATCCCGGACAGAAGGGCTACACCTTC. The rearrangement links TRBV24-1 to TRBJ1-2; D is possibly TRBD1 (6 bases). This CDR3 is built from 13 residues. The ends were cut back, 3 bases at V and 8 bases at J, with 12 bases in the middle. CDR1 KGHDR and CDR2 SFDVKD come from the germline V gene.

At least ten counts were recorded for this clonotype. The CDR3 spells CASSVTTSGSGTQYF. The CDR3 DNA reads TGTGCCAGCAGCGTAACGACTAGCGGGAGCGGTACGCAGTATTTT. The chain recombines TRBV9 with TRBJ2-3; TRBD2 aligns across 12 bases. The CDR3 extends over 15 amino acids. Germline V gives CDR1 SGDLS, CDR2 YYNGEE. V dropped 1 base and J dropped 8; count of bases not matched to a gene: 5. The variable domain in full, completed from reference TRBV9 and TRBJ2-3, reads DSGVTQTPKHLITATGQRVTLRCSPRSGDLSVYWYQQSLDQGLQFLIQYYNGEERAKGNILERFSAQQFPDLHSELNLSSLELGDSALYFCASSVTTSGSGTQYFGPGTRLTVL.

This clonotype was observed many times. V gene TRBV20-1 combines with J gene TRBJ1-5; tentative D call: TRBD1 (5 bases). CDR1 and CDR2 (germline): DFQATT, SNEGSKA (reference sequence). The CDR3 has 17 residues. Trimming pared 0 bases from V and 0 bases from J, leaving 15 bases between. The CDR3 DNA reads as TGCAGTGCTAGAGATCCCCAGGGAGGTAGTAGCAATCAGCCCCAGCATTTT. Amino acid sequence: CSARDPQGGSSNQPQHF.

This clonotype was recorded many times. The chain uses TRBV6-2 or TRBV6-3 and TRBJ1-1, with unresolved D. The CDR3 length is 16 residues. Trimming cost V 2 bases and J 5 bases, with 18 bases left between them. Germline CDR1 and CDR2: MNHEY and SVGEGT. The CDR3 here is CASSYGYKVRGTEAFF. CDR3 nucleotide sequence: TGTGCCAGCAGTTACGGTTATAAGGTTCGTGGAACTGAAGCTTTCTTT.

Ten or more counts support this clonotype. This chain links TRBV4-2 with TRBJ1-4, with D unresolved. The V gene's germline CDR1 is LGHNA and CDR2 YNFKEQ. This CDR3 region has 15 residues. Trimming left V 8 bases short and J 7 bases short, with 20 bases between. CDR3 nucleotides: TGTGCCAGCCGCTCGGGGTCGTCTAGTAGTGAAAAACTGTTTTTT. The encoded protein is CASRSGSSSSEKLFF.

This clonotype was detected ten times or more. This chain links TRBV29-1 with TRBJ2-3, with 7 positions matching TRBD2. Per the germline V gene, CDR1 is SQVTM and CDR2 is ANQGSEA. The CDR3 extends over 14 amino acids. Trimming removed 4 bases from V and 4 bases from J; junction bases left unmatched: 8. CDR3 nucleotide sequence: TGCAGCGTTGGAGGTGGGAGGGCCGCAGATACGCAGTATTTT. It encodes CSVGGGRAADTQYF.

The table lists this clonotype with many counts. This sequence joins TRBV7-3 and TRBJ2-2; 7 bases match TRBD1. Germline V lookup: CDR1 SGHTA, CDR2 FQGTGA. The CDR3 is 14 residues long. V lost 5 bases and J lost 4; bases outside the gene matches: 4. CDR3 DNA sequence: TGTGCCAGCAGCAGGGACAGCTCCACCGGGGAGCTGTTTTTT. Amino acids: CASSRDSSTGELFF.

For this clonotype: A much larger clone lies a single base off, so this may be a read error. This chain joins TRBV9 and TRBJ2-7, with D possibly matching TRBD1 (5 bases). Germline assignment: CDR1 SGDLS and CDR2 YYNGEE. The CDR3 consists of 15 residues. Trimming took 6 bases from V and 0 from J, leaving 16 bases between them. The CDR3 DNA reads as TGTGCCAGCAACCCACAGGACGGGCGCTCCTACGAGCAGTACTTC. It encodes CASNPQDGRSYEQYF.

This clonotype was seen at least ten times. The chain combines TRBV5-1 with TRBJ2-4; 9 bases are shared with TRBD1. With V trimmed by 4 bases and J by 8 bases, 7 bases remained unmatched. Germline V gene data show CDR1 as SGHRS and CDR2 as YFSETQ. This CDR3 region has 14 residues. DNA of the CDR3: TGCGCCAGCAGCAATGAACAGGGGGCTGACATTCAGTACTTC. Translated, it gives CASSNEQGADIQYF.

This clonotype was counted many times. This sequence joins TRBV15 and TRBJ2-3; no reliable D call. V was cut by 0 bases and J by 5 bases, with 6 bases left in between. Per germline, CDR1 LNHNV and CDR2 YYDKDF (reference sequence). The CDR3 loop spans 13 amino acids. CDR3 residues: CATSRDQKDTQYF. CDR3 DNA: TGTGCCACCAGCAGAGATCAGAAAGATACGCAGTATTTT.

This clonotype has at least ten counts. The chain is built from TRBV7-2 and TRBJ1-1, with a tentative D call TRBD1 (5 bases). V was cut by 2 bases and J by 2 bases, with 12 bases left in between. CDR3 length: 15 residues. Germline CDR1 reads SGHTA; CDR2 reads FQGNSA. The CDR3 coding sequence is TGTGCCAGCAGCTTACCGGGGCTTCGCAACACTGAAGCTTTCTTT. Translated, it gives CASSLPGLRNTEAFF.

This clonotype was detected ten times or more. The genes are TRBV5-1 and TRBJ2-1, with D maybe TRBD2 (5 bases). The CDR3 runs 14 residues. Germline CDR1 is SGHRS and CDR2 is YFSETQ. V lost 0 bases to trimming and J lost 5 bases, with 9 bases between them. The CDR3: CASSLGEGHNEQFF. The DNA of the CDR3 is TGCGCCAGCAGCTTGGGAGAGGGCCACAATGAGCAGTTCTTC.

V usage is TRBV4-2 and J usage is TRBJ1-4; 11 nucleotides line up with TRBD1. Germline-derived CDR1 and CDR2 are LGHNA and YNFKEQ. CDR3 size: 16 residues. V gave up 5 bases and J gave up 3 bases; unmatched junction bases: 5. CDR3 loop: CASSMDRGPPNEKLFF. In nucleotides, the CDR3 is TGTGCCAGCAGCATGGACAGGGGGCCGCCTAATGAAAAACTGTTTTTT.

This clonotype has at least ten counts. This sequence joins TRBV11-2 and TRBJ2-1; TRBD2 matches at 12 bases. There are 15 residues in the CDR3. Germline trimming cut 4 bases from V and 9 bases from J; bases unmatched to any gene: 7. Germline-derived CDR1 and CDR2 are SGHAT and FQNNGV. CDR3 protein: CASSSTSGSGVEQFF. The CDR3 DNA sequence: TGTGCCAGCAGCTCGACTAGCGGGAGTGGTGTTGAGCAGTTCTTC.